Listed below are T cell receptor beta chains from one sample, sequenced in a study of cytomegalovirus exposure and HLA in healthy donors. Sequencing used immunoSEQ multiplex PCR; TCRdb keeps in-frame clones, though not all of them. The sample has about 160,000 clones, around three quarters seen once; the top ten hold under 4%. The sample consisted of PBMCs. The receptors here all came from a middle-aged woman in good health and CMV-seronegative. CDR3s include the opening cysteine and the closing phenylalanine or tryptophan. A D gene is named only where the DNA matches it firmly. Size is stated for part of the rows, as once, few or many counts, or as a class when the clone is expanded.

CDR3 protein: CASSHLGTGRTEKLFF; CDR3 DNA: TGCGCCAGCAGCCATCTTGGGACAGGGCGGACAGAAAAACTGTTTTTT; V gene: TRBV4-1; J gene: TRBJ1-4; D gene: TRBD1; clone size: .
CDR3 protein: CASSLGTTETQYF; CDR3 DNA: TGCGCCAGCAGCTTGGGAACAACGGAGACCCAGTACTTC; V gene: TRBV5-1; J gene: TRBJ2-5; D gene: .; clone size: .
CDR3 protein: CASGYQTGTEAFF; CDR3 DNA: TGTGCTAGTGGTTATCAAACAGGGACTGAAGCTTTCTTT; V gene: TRBV12-5; J gene: TRBJ1-1; D gene: .; clone size: .
CDR3 protein: CASSNRQGAIIYGYTF; CDR3 DNA: TGCGCCAGCAGCAATCGACAGGGGGCGATTATCTATGGCTACACCTTC; V gene: TRBV4-1; J gene: TRBJ1-2; D gene: TRBD1; clone size: .
CDR3 protein: CATSRRPGQGSGELFF; CDR3 DNA: TGTGCCACCAGCAGGCGACCGGGACAGGGGTCCGGGGAGCTGTTTTTT; V gene: TRBV15; J gene: TRBJ2-2; D gene: TRBD1; clone size: once
CDR3 protein: CATSRDLGAGAYNEQFF; CDR3 DNA: TGTGCCACCAGCAGAGATTTAGGGGCGGGGGCCTACAATGAGCAGTTCTTC; V gene: TRBV15; J gene: TRBJ2-1; D gene: TRBD2; clone size: once
CDR3 protein: CASSVRGQQSSYNSPLHF; CDR3 DNA: TGTGCCAGCAGTGTCCGGGGACAGCAAAGCTCCTATAATTCACCCCTCCACTTT; V gene: TRBV6-1; J gene: TRBJ1-6; D gene: TRBD1; clone size: .
CDR3 protein: CASSELGRDGYTF; CDR3 DNA: TGTGCCAGCAGTGAACTGGGGAGGGATGGCTACACCTTC; V gene: TRBV2; J gene: TRBJ1-2; D gene: .; clone size: .
CDR3 protein: CATSKPGQGYEQYF; CDR3 DNA: TGTGCCACCAGCAAACCGGGACAGGGTTACGAGCAGTACTTC; V gene: TRBV15; J gene: TRBJ2-7; D gene: TRBD1; clone size: .
CDR3 protein: CASSPQRSYNEKLFF; CDR3 DNA: TGTGCCAGCAGCCCCCAGAGGTCCTATAATGAAAAACTGTTTTTT; V gene: TRBV27; J gene: TRBJ1-4; D gene: .; clone size: .
CDR3 protein: CASSNLAGGLETQYF; CDR3 DNA: TGTGCCAGTAGTAATCTTGCGGGGGGGCTCGAGACCCAGTACTTC; V gene: TRBV19; J gene: TRBJ2-5; D gene: TRBD2; clone size: .
CDR3 protein: CASSLRPRGPNTGELFF; CDR3 DNA: TGTGCCAGCAGCTTGAGACCCAGGGGCCCGAACACCGGGGAGCTGTTTTTT; V gene: TRBV5-4; J gene: TRBJ2-2; D gene: .; clone size: few
CDR3 protein: CATYRGLSSYEQYF; CDR3 DNA: TGTGCCACCTACAGGGGTCTAAGCTCCTACGAGCAGTACTTC; V gene: TRBV10-3; J gene: TRBJ2-7; D gene: TRBD1; clone size: .
CDR3 protein: CASSLTGGGIYGYTF; CDR3 DNA: TGTGCCAGCAGTCTCACGGGGGGCGGGATCTATGGCTACACCTTC; V gene: TRBV28; J gene: TRBJ1-2; D gene: .; clone size: few
CDR3 protein: CASSLDRVQPQHF; CDR3 DNA: TGTGCCAGCAGCTTAGATCGGGTCCAGCCCCAGCATTTT; V gene: TRBV11-2; J gene: TRBJ1-5; D gene: .; clone size: .
CDR3 protein: CATRQGPYEQYF; CDR3 DNA: TGTGCCACCCGACAAGGCCCCTACGAGCAGTACTTC; V gene: TRBV19; J gene: TRBJ2-7; D gene: .; clone size: .
CDR3 protein: CASSWGGERGNQPQHF; CDR3 DNA: TGTGCCAGTAGCTGGGGAGGGGAGAGGGGCAATCAGCCCCAGCATTTT; V gene: TRBV19; J gene: TRBJ1-5; D gene: .; clone size: few
CDR3 protein: CASSFYRINSSPLHF; CDR3 DNA: TGTGCCAGCAGCTTCTATCGAATAAATTCTTCACCCCTCCACTTT; V gene: TRBV6-5; J gene: TRBJ1-6; D gene: .; clone size: .
CDR3 protein: CASSLWGSGGYEQYF; CDR3 DNA: TGTGCCAGCAGCTTATGGGGGTCAGGGGGCTACGAGCAGTACTTC; V gene: TRBV11-2; J gene: TRBJ2-7; D gene: TRBD1; clone size: .
CDR3 protein: CASSQGQSPYEQYF; CDR3 DNA: TGTGCCAGCAGCCAAGGACAGAGCCCCTACGAGCAGTACTTC; V gene: TRBV14; J gene: TRBJ2-7; D gene: .; clone size: few
CDR3 protein: CASSKPPGESYEQYF; CDR3 DNA: TGTGCCAGCAGCAAACCCCCAGGGGAGTCCTACGAGCAGTACTTC; V gene: TRBV4-2; J gene: TRBJ2-7; D gene: .; clone size: .
CDR3 protein: CSGLSMASGANYGYTF; CDR3 DNA: TGCAGCGGCCTTTCGATGGCCAGCGGTGCTAACTATGGCTACACCTTC; V gene: TRBV29-1; J gene: TRBJ1-2; D gene: .; clone size: .
CDR3 protein: CASSISTGEETQYF; CDR3 DNA: TGTGCCAGTAGTATCTCAACAGGGGAGGAGACCCAGTACTTC; V gene: TRBV19; J gene: TRBJ2-5; D gene: TRBD1; clone size: .
CDR3 protein: CASSPRDRVLFSGYTF; CDR3 DNA: TGTGCCAGCTCACCAAGAGACAGGGTGCTTTTTAGCGGCTACACCTTC; V gene: TRBV18; J gene: TRBJ1-2; D gene: TRBD1; clone size: .
CDR3 protein: CASSRNTEAFF; CDR3 DNA: TGTGCCAGCAGTCGGAACACTGAAGCTTTCTTT; V gene: TRBV25-1; J gene: TRBJ1-1; D gene: .; clone size: .
CDR3 protein: CASRPQGSSQPQHF; CDR3 DNA: TGTGCCAGCAGACCACAGGGGTCTAGTCAGCCCCAGCATTTT; V gene: TRBV28; J gene: TRBJ1-5; D gene: TRBD1; clone size: .
CDR3 protein: CASSDVGLAGAQNIQYF; CDR3 DNA: TGTGCCAGCAGTGATGTGGGGCTAGCGGGGGCCCAAAACATTCAGTACTTC; V gene: TRBV2; J gene: TRBJ2-4; D gene: TRBD2; clone size: .
CDR3 protein: CASSLGAGWFQYF; CDR3 DNA: TGCGCCAGCAGCTTGGGGGCGGGTTGGTTTCAGTACTTC; V gene: TRBV5-1; J gene: TRBJ2-4; D gene: .; clone size: .
CDR3 protein: CASSRKTAINQPQHF; CDR3 DNA: TGTGCCAGCTCGCGTAAAACTGCAATCAATCAGCCCCAGCATTTT; V gene: TRBV18; J gene: TRBJ1-5; D gene: .; clone size: .
CDR3 protein: CASRPGRLASTGELFF; CDR3 DNA: TGTGCCAGCAGACCCGGAAGGCTAGCGAGCACCGGGGAGCTGTTTTTT; V gene: TRBV7-6; J gene: TRBJ2-2; D gene: .; clone size: .
CDR3 protein: CASSLTPGGAFF; CDR3 DNA: TGTGCCAGCAGCTTAACGCCGGGAGGAGCTTTCTTT; V gene: TRBV7-9; J gene: TRBJ1-1; D gene: .; clone size: .
CDR3 protein: CSAEKPYEQYF; CDR3 DNA: TGCAGTGCTGAGAAGCCCTACGAGCAGTACTTC; V gene: TRBV20-1; J gene: TRBJ2-7; D gene: .; clone size: .
CDR3 protein: CAKNSGAETQYF; CDR3 DNA: TGTGCCAAAAATAGCGGGGCGGAGACCCAGTACTTC; V gene: TRBV2; J gene: TRBJ2-5; D gene: TRBD2; clone size: .
CDR3 protein: CASSIGGTGYQETQYF; CDR3 DNA: TGCGCCAGCAGCATTGGAGGGACAGGATACCAAGAGACCCAGTACTTC; V gene: TRBV5-1; J gene: TRBJ2-5; D gene: TRBD1; clone size: .
CDR3 protein: CASQAYSASSYEQYF; CDR3 DNA: TGTGCCAGCCAAGCCTACAGTGCATCGTCCTACGAGCAGTACTTC; V gene: TRBV6-1; J gene: TRBJ2-7; D gene: .; clone size: .
CDR3 protein: CASSPTAGLMSYEQYF; CDR3 DNA: TGTGCCAGCAGCCCAACAGCGGGACTAATGTCCTACGAGCAGTACTTC; V gene: TRBV7-8; J gene: TRBJ2-7; D gene: TRBD2; clone size: few
CDR3 protein: CASSLVAGSTDTQYF; CDR3 DNA: TGCGCCAGCAGCTTGGTTGCGGGGAGCACAGATACGCAGTATTTT; V gene: TRBV5-1; J gene: TRBJ2-3; D gene: .; clone size: .
CDR3 protein: CASSVDRGTDTQYF; CDR3 DNA: TGTGCCAGCAGTGTCGACAGGGGGACAGATACGCAGTATTTT; V gene: TRBV6-1; J gene: TRBJ2-3; D gene: TRBD1; clone size: .
CDR3 protein: CASRRLAGGGETQYF; CDR3 DNA: TGCGCCAGCAGGAGACTAGCGGGGGGCGGGGAGACCCAGTACTTC; V gene: TRBV4-1; J gene: TRBJ2-5; D gene: TRBD2; clone size: .
CDR3 protein: CASSTRDRANYGYTF; CDR3 DNA: TGTGCCAGCAGTACCCGGGACAGGGCCAACTATGGCTACACCTTC; V gene: TRBV6-5; J gene: TRBJ1-2; D gene: TRBD1; clone size: .